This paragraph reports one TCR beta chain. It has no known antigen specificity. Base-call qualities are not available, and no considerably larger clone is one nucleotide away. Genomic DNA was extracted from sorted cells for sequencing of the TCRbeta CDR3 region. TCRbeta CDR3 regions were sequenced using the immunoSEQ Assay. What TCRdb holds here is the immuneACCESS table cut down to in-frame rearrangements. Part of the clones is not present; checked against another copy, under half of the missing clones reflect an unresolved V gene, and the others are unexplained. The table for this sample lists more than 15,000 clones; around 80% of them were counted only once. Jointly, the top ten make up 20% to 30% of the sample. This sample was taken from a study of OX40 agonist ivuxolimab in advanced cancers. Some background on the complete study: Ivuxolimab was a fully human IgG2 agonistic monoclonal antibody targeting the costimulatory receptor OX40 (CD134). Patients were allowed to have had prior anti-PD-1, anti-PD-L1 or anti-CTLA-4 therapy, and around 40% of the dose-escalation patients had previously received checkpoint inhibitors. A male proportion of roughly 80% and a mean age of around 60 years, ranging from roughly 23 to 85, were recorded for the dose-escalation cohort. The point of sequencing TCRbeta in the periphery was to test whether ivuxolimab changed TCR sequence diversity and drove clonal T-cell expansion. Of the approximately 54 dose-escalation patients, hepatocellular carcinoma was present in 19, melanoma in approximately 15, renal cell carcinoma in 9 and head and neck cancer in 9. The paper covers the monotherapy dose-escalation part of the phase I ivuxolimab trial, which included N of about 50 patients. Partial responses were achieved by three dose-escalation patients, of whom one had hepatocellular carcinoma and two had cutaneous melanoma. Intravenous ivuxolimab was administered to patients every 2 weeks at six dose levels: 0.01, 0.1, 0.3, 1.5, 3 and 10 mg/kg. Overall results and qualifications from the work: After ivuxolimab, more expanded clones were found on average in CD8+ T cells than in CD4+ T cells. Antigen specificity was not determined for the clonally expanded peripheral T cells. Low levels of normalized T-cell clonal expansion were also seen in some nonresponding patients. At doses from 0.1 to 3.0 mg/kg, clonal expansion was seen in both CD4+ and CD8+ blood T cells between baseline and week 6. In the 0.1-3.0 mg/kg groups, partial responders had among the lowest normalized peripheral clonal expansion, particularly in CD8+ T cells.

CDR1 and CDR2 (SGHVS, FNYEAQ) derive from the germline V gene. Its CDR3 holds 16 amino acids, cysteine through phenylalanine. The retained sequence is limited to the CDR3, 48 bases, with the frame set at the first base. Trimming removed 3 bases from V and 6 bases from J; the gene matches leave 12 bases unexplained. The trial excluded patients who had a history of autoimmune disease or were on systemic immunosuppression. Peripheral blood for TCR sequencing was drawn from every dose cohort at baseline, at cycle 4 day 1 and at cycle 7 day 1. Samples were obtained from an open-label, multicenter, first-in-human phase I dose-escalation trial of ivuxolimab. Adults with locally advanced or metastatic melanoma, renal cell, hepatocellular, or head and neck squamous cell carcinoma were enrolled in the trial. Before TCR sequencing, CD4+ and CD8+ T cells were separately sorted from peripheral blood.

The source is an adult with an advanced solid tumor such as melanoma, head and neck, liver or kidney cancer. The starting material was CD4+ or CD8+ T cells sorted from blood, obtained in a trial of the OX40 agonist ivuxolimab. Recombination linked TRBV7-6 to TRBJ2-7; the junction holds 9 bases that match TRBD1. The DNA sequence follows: TGTGCCAGCAGCTTTTCGACACAGGGGGCGCCGGGCGAGCAGTACTTC. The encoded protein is CASSFSTQGAPGEQYF.